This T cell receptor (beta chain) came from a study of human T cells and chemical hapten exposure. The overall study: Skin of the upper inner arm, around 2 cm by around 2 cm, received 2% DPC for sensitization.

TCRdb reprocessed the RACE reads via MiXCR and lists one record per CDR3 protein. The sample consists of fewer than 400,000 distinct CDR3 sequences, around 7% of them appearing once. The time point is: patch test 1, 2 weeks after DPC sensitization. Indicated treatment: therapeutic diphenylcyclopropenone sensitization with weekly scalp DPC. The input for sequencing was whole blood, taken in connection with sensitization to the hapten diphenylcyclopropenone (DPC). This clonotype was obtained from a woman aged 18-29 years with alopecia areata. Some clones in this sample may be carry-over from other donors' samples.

For the CDR3, the DNA is TGTGCCAGCCGCCGTCAGGGTGCGTCCTACAATGAGCAGTTCTTC. Translated, it gives CASRRQGASYNEQFF. The chain uses TRBV5-4 and TRBJ2-1, with D possibly being TRBD1 (5 bases). V shed 7 bases and J shed 1 base, with 15 bases lying between them. This CDR3 spans 15 amino acids. CDR1 and CDR2 (germline): SGHNT, YYREEE (reference sequence).